Below are 5 T cell receptor beta chains sequenced from a single sample in a study of T-cell memory formation after mild COVID-19 (dated by TCRdb to 2020 to 2022). Libraries were prepared through 5' RACE. The run used an Illumina NovaSeq 6000. TCRdb passed the public sequencing reads through fastp at Q25 and MiXCR, retaining productive beta sequences. CDR3 protein duplicates are merged, each entry listing the most common genes and DNA. This sample holds almost 550,000 distinct CDR3 sequences; roughly 20% were observed only once. The ten biggest clones cover around 12% of the sample. The specimen was PBMCs or a T cell subset sorted from them (not recorded which). The receptor set was obtained from an adult woman who had mild COVID-19 (a few samples of this study predate the infection). The sample titles of this study are shuffled in the database, so cell type and time point are left out; the donor was told from shared clones.

In its sample, this clonotype was seen a few times. Here the CDR3 reads CASSQDPRSMNSPLHF. CDR3 nucleotides: TGTGCCAGCAGCCAAGACCCTAGAAGTATGAATTCACCCCTCCACTTT. V is TRBV3-1 and J is TRBJ1-6; D gene uncertain. Germline assignment: CDR1 LGHDT and CDR2 YNNKEL (reference sequence). This CDR3 spans 16 amino acids. Trimming cost V 0 bases and J 7 bases, with 13 bases left between them.

The chain links TRBV19 to TRBJ1-1; D not resolved. V lost 1 base to trimming and J lost 3 bases, with 15 bases between them. Germline lookup yields CDR1 LNHDA and CDR2 SQIVND (reference sequence). CDR3 size: 16 residues. In DNA, the CDR3 is TGTGCCAGTAGTATAGCGCCTCTTCCGTCAGACACTGAAGCTTTCTTT. It encodes CASSIAPLPSDTEAFF.

The chain uses TRBV5-1 and TRBJ2-5; the match to TRBD2 covers 10 bases. Germline V gives CDR1 SGHRS, CDR2 YFSETQ. The junction had 6 bases not matched to a gene; V was cut back by 2 bases and J by 5 bases. The CDR3 runs to 15 residues. CDR3 region: CASSFQRGGRETQYF. The CDR3, as DNA: TGCGCCAGCAGCTTCCAGCGGGGGGGCCGGGAGACCCAGTACTTC. Variable domain in full (rest from reference TRBV5-1 and TRBJ2-5): KAGVTQTPRYLIKTRGQQVTLSCSPISGHRSVSWYQQTPGQGLQFLFEYFSETQRNKGNFPGRFSGRQFSNSRSEMNVSTLELGDSALYLCASSFQRGGRETQYFGPGTRLLVL.

The V gene is TRBV4-1, the J gene TRBJ1-5, with a tentative D call TRBD1 (6 bases). In germline, CDR1 is MGHRA, CDR2 YSYEKL. Trimming took 3 bases from V and 4 from J, leaving 16 bases between them. The CDR3 has 16 amino acids. The CDR3 DNA reads TGCGCCAGCAGCCAGCCAGGGCAGGGGAAGAATCAGCCCCAGCATTTT. It is translated as CASSQPGQGKNQPQHF.

This rearrangement joins TRBV3-1 to TRBJ1-1; D call uncertain. CDR3 length: 15 amino acids. Trimming left V 4 bases short and J 1 base short, with 13 bases between. Germline values: CDR1 LGHDT, CDR2 YNNKEL (reference sequence). CDR3 DNA sequence: TGTGCCAGCAGCCCGTCTGGACTGGGGAACACTGAAGCTTTCTTT. It encodes CASSPSGLGNTEAFF. The variable domain in full, with the rest retrieved from reference TRBV3-1 and TRBJ1-1, is DTAVSQTPKYLVTQMGNDKSIKCEQNLGHDTMYWYKQDSKKFLKIMFSYNNKELIINETVPNRFSPKSPDKAHLNLHINSLELGDSAVYFCASSPSGLGNTEAFFGQGTRLTVV.